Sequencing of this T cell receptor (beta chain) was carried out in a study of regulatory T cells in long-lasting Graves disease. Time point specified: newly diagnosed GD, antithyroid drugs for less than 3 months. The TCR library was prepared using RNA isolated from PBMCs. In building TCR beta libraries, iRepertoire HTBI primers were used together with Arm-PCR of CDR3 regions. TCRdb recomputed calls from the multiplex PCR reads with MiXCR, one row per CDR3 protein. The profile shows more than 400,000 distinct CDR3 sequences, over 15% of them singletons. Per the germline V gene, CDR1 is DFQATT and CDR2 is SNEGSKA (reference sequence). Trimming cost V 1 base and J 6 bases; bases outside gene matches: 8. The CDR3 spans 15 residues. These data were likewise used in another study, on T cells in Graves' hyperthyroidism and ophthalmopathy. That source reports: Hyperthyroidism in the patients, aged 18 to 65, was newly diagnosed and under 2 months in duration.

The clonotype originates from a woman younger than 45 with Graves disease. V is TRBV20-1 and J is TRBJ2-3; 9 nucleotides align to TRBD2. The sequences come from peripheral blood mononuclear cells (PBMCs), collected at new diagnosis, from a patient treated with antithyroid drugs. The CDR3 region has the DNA TGCAGTGCTAGAGGGACTAGCGCGAAGTACGATACGCAGTATTTT. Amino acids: CSARGTSAKYDTQYF.